The text below deals with one T cell receptor beta chain. This clone's antigen is unknown. Base-call qualities are not available, and no considerably larger clone is one nucleotide away. The cohort consisted of 600 or so healthy bone marrow donors. All cohort members were sampled while nominally healthy, although unrecorded immune exposures were likely present. The donor tested CMV seropositive, placing the donor among the approximately 290 seropositive members of the cohort. A peripheral blood sample was collected from each donor, and TCR beta sequencing was performed on peripheral blood mononuclear cells. The Qiagen DNeasy Blood Extraction Kit was used to extract genomic DNA from the blood cell samples. Libraries were prepared through the immunoSEQ multiplex PCR assay. A mixture of 60 forward primers for TCR Vbeta segments and 13 reverse primers for TCR Jbeta segments was used in the multiplex PCR. The CDR3 region of rearranged TCR beta genes was amplified from genomic DNA by a multiplex PCR assay. Amplified TCR beta libraries were sequenced as 87-base-pair reads on the Illumina HiSeq System. In the paper's pipeline: Across the 600 to 700 repertoires, a later analysis counted some 81 million unique TCR beta chains, some 11 million of which were shared by at least two donors. A nearest-neighbor algorithm error-corrected the raw reads and collapsed the reads into unique sequences, merging closely related sequences to remove PCR and sequencing errors. CDR3 sequences were aligned to IMGT reference sequences to assign V, D and J gene segments. Each retained sequence needed at least a six-nucleotide match to both a V gene segment and a J gene segment. A rearrangement counted as productive if the CDR3 had no stop codons and remained in frame with V and J, and every other rearrangement counted as non-productive. Following IMGT convention, CDR3 was defined as the stretch from the second conserved V-encoded cysteine up to the conserved J-encoded phenylalanine. The earlier analysis of about 570 of the donors excluded any sequence lacking an unambiguous match to a single V gene segment. In an earlier analysis of 587 of the donors, a V segment was called functional when productive rearrangements were above 56.7%, and segregating when the standard deviation between donors exceeded 5%. A statistical classification framework was developed to diagnose cytomegalovirus status using the catalog of TCR beta chain sequences. In a later analysis, V and J genes were assigned by comparing TCR nucleotide sequences against IMGT/GENE-DB human TR gene sequences. The TCRdist pipeline was used in a later analysis to assign CDR3 sequences and most-parsimonious VDJ recombination scenarios. A later analysis defined each TCR beta chain by its CDR3 amino acid sequence plus V-gene family, and excluded reads lacking a unique V-gene family. In a later analysis, around 650 highly shared, low-generation-probability nucleotide sequences were removed to address suspected cross-contamination and a sequencing artifact. In a later analysis, a clonal expansion index was calculated for each public chain from normalized within-repertoire ranks of inferred template counts. A later analysis computed generation probabilities with a VDJ recombination model fitted to out-of-frame rearrangements, and checked the results against IGoR. In a later analysis, TCR-TCR, TCR-HLA and TCR-CMV co-occurrence was scored with hypergeometric tests, and a repertoire-size bias correction was applied to TCR pairs. False discovery rates were estimated in a later analysis by permuting HLA or CMV assignments 20 times. In a later analysis, co-occurring TCRs were grouped with DBSCAN, and TCRdist sequence similarity was added when clustering was performed within HLA-allele-positive subsets. Repertoires with fewer than 30,000 or more than 120,000 public chains, plus five repertoires with anomalous nucleotide sharing, were excluded from co-occurrence clustering. Drawn from immuneACCESS, this table holds only the in-frame rearrangements with V and J called that TCRdb kept. Clones are partly lost; checked studies trace under half to an unresolved V gene and leave the rest unexplained. The V and J calls and the clone size are those of that table, but D and trimming were determined from the DNA. This sample lists 150,000 to 200,000 clones; 65% to 85% were detected once. The ten largest clones take up 6% to 7.5% of the sample.

This record comes from a study of cytomegalovirus exposure and HLA in healthy donors (dated by TCRdb to about 2017). At the level of the whole study: An earlier analysis of 587 of the donors reported 250 to 350 Gb of sequence data and approximately 120 million unique TCR beta sequences obtained from approximately 180 million T cells. About 320 gigabases of sequencing data and tens of millions of unique TCR sequences were included in an early release covering 500 to 750 HLA-typed donors. Among the approximately 400 genotyped donors, more than 70% belonged to the genetic ancestry cluster associated with self-reported Caucasian donors. The study was designed to test whether signatures of past pathogen exposure could be identified by cataloging public T cell receptors. Using immunosequencing, the study profiled T cell repertoires from fewer than 850 subjects and related those repertoires to cytomegalovirus serostatus. Along with the roughly 670-subject first cohort, a separate validation cohort of more than 90 different subjects was used. To predict cytomegalovirus infection status, the study combined high-throughput TCR immunosequencing, statistical association of individual TCRs with disease status, and machine learning. A later analysis re-analyzed previously published TCR beta repertoires from roughly 690 donors and added high-resolution HLA genotyping to study TCR occurrence patterns. In the later analysis, no new phenotypic data were used to find candidate immune exposures; instead, reliance was placed on TCR beta sequences and their occurrence across donors. An earlier analysis of about 620 of the donors applied high-throughput TCR beta sequencing to assess whether each TCR beta V gene segment acted as functional or pseudogenic. Alongside the repertoire data, information on donor age, sex, ethnicity and CMV serostatus was compiled. Genome-wide SNP genotypes for about 65% of the 666 donors were used in a later genetic analysis, which treated that subset as a discovery cohort. All discovery cohort repertoires had been generated on a single sequencing platform. HLA typing included class I and class II loci at four-digit resolution. Typing coverage varied by locus: roughly 620-630 donors for A, B, C, DRB1 and DQB1; approximately 500 for DQA1; over 600 for DPA1; around 450 for DPB1. Roughly 5 DR-DQ haplotypes were handled as single units for association and clustering, since linkage in the cohort was strong. Among about 410 genotyped donors of the cohort, an average of approximately 200,000 unique TCR beta nucleotide sequences was sequenced per donor, of which about 19% were non-productive.

V was cut back by 0 bases and J by 0 bases, leaving a gap of 10 bases between them. The CDR3 contains 16 residues, cysteine and phenylalanine counted. CDR3 DNA is the only sequence kept; it has 48 bases, read in frame from the first base. The germline V gene supplies CDR1 SGDLS and CDR2 YYNGEE. What the authors observed across the whole study: In this cohort, only TCR beta chains were sequenced, and detectable features were limited by the absence of alpha or paired-chain data. In a later analysis, HLA-associated TCR beta chains were found to be more clonally expanded and to have lower generation probabilities than equally common non-associated chains. Sequencing depth was assumed to be roughly uniform across donors in the presence/absence analyses, though that assumption may not hold. A cluster of highly shared sequence variants was judged likely to be a technical artifact of the sequencing pipeline. Because HLA typing was unavailable for some donors at each locus, only the typed subset was used in association tests. At a false discovery rate of 0.05, a later analysis linked about 16,000 TCR beta sequences to specific HLA alleles. According to a later genetic analysis, donors in an Asian-associated ancestry cluster had fewer N-insertions in productive TCRs than the roughly 670-donor mean. A later analysis reported that several top co-occurrence clusters appeared linked to parvovirus B19, influenza, CMV and Epstein-Barr virus. A few of the identified cytomegalovirus-associated TCR beta chains were confirmed in vitro to be specific for cytomegalovirus antigens. According to a later analysis, TCR association rates differed among HLA loci, with DRB1 alleles showing the most associated TCRs and HLA-C alleles showing the fewest. The authors suggested that the approach could potentially be generalized to other disease states and immunological phenotypes. Assigning TCR associations to individual alleles was difficult when HLA alleles, especially DR and DQ, strongly co-occurred. Correlated functional status among segregating V segments might reflect linkage disequilibrium, but an unknown experimental factor could not be ruled out. Because counts were too low, around 18 rarely observed V segments, including chromosome 9 orphons, were left out of the earlier analysis of about 620 of the donors. An association between a missense DCLRE1C variant and V-gene and J-gene trimming of TCR beta chains was found in a later genetic analysis and replicated in an independent cohort. An earlier analysis of roughly 570 of the donors showed that most TCR beta V segments appeared in productive rearrangements either about 87% or about 30% of the time, which broadly matched IMGT annotations. A further reported finding was that TCR beta sequences accurately predicted the HLA-A and HLA-B alleles for most subjects in the first cohort. The only immune exposure information available for the cohort was CMV serostatus. In both the original and validation cohorts, the classifier was reported to diagnose cytomegalovirus status with high specificity and sensitivity. Most CMV-associated TCR beta chains appeared to be HLA-restricted in a later analysis, and the HLA associations seemed to be driven largely by CMV exposure. Across donors, most TCR sequences were observed very rarely, whereas some public TCRs were present in many individuals. A total of about 150 TCR beta chains were listed by the study as associated with cytomegalovirus. Some IMGT-functional V segments, including TRBV6-2 and TRBV6-3, could not be distinguished by the 87-base-pair reads and were therefore excluded.

The sequencing sample was made of PBMCs. The chain couples TRBV9 to TRBJ1-3; the D gene assignment is ambiguous. The TCR originated in a man aged 40-49 years in good health and CMV-seropositive. Here the CDR3 is given as CASSVEGGGSGNTIYF. The nucleotide sequence reads TGTGCCAGCAGCGTAGAGGGAGGAGGCTCTGGAAACACCATATATTTT.